This T cell receptor beta chain is drawn from a study of cytomegalovirus exposure and HLA in healthy donors. Study-level points and caveats: Despite most TCR sequences being rare, some public TCRs occurred in many donors.

CDR1 is GTSNPN, CDR2 SVGIG, per germline (reference sequence). This CDR3 contains 17 residues. With respect to this clone: What it binds is not known. The junction and the germline gene differ at one end; a read error may be behind it.

This PCR relied on a set of 60 Vbeta primers and 13 Jbeta primers. Clones were read by immunoSEQ multiplex PCR, and TCRdb kept only the in-frame ones, dropping some. Counted here are about 170,000 clones, less than 80% occurring once; the ten biggest clones make up 0.7% to 0.85%. The genes are TRBV30 and TRBJ2-6, with TRBD2 as a possible D gene (6 bases). The sample taken for sequencing was PBMCs. This receptor was identified in a female donor in good health and CMV-seronegative. For the CDR3, the DNA is TGTGCCTGGAGTGTACGGTGGGGGGTGGCTGGGGCCAACGGCCTGACTTTC. Amino acid sequence: CAWSVRWGVAGANGLTF.